One and the same sample provided the 22 T cell receptor beta chains below, sequenced in a study of blood T cell repertoires in COVID-19. This table comes from immunoSEQ multiplex PCR, and its TCRdb copy is limited to in-frame clones, with some not included. This repertoire shows some 89,000 clones, 90% found once; its top ten account for less than 2%. Sequenced: peripheral blood. The receptors shown here come from a man aged 60 to 75 with acute or convalescent COVID-19.

The CDR3: CASSQVAGGVNQPQHF. In DNA, the CDR3 is TGTGCCAGCAGCCAAGTAGCAGGGGGAGTGAATCAGCCCCAGCATTTT. The J gene is TRBJ1-5, the V gene TRBV3-1 (or the pseudogene TRBV3-2), with TRBD1 matching 7 bases. The junction had 7 bases not matched to a gene; V was cut back by 1 base and J by 4 bases. The CDR3 sequence is 16 residues long. CDR1 is LGHDT, CDR2 YNNKEL, per germline (reference sequence).

The J gene is TRBJ1-5, the V gene TRBV19; the D gene is possibly TRBD1 (6 bases). CDR1 LNHDA and CDR2 SQIVND come from the germline V gene (reference sequence). V dropped 7 bases and J dropped 0 bases, with 19 bases sitting between them. The CDR3 extends over 17 amino acids. CDR3 in DNA: TGTGCCAGTACCGACCAGGGAGGGGGGAATAGCAATCAGCCCCAGCATTTT. It codes for CASTDQGGGNSNQPQHF.

This clone was counted once. The V gene is TRBV5-1, the J gene TRBJ1-3; D gene ambiguous. The CDR3 covers 14 residues. Trimming left V 2 bases short and J 1 base short, with 7 bases between. The germline V gene has CDR1 SGHRS and CDR2 YFSETQ. The DNA for the CDR3 is TGCGCCAGCAGCTTCGACTTGTCTGGAAACACCATATATTTT. It is translated as CASSFDLSGNTIYF.

The rearrangement uses TRBV7-2 and TRBJ1-5; perhaps TRBD1 as D (5 bases). Germline values: CDR1 SGHTA, CDR2 FQGNSA. The length of the CDR3 is 15 residues. The V end was cut by 4 bases, the J end by 6 bases, with 16 bases between. The CDR3: CASSSISGYGQPQHF. The CDR3 DNA follows: TGTGCCAGCAGCTCCATTTCAGGGTACGGTCAGCCCCAGCATTTT.

The rearrangement joins TRBV5-1 to TRBJ2-3; 11 positions match TRBD2. Per the germline V gene, CDR1 is SGHRS and CDR2 is YFSETQ. The CDR3 contains 17 residues. V trimming: 4 bases; J trimming: 2 bases; junction bases outside the gene matches: 9. CDR3 sequence reads: CASSPSGTSGLTDTQYF. The CDR3 DNA follows: TGCGCCAGCAGCCCCTCAGGGACTAGCGGCCTCACAGATACGCAGTATTTT.

This clone has just one count. The chain combines TRBV11-2 with TRBJ1-1, with TRBD1 as a possible D gene (5 bases). The V end lost 1 base, the J end lost 4 bases, and 16 bases lay between the germline ends. Germline CDR1 SGHAT, CDR2 FQNNGV. The CDR3 spans 16 residues. In nucleotides, the CDR3 is TGTGCCAGCAGCTTAGCCGCAGGGTCCACGGTCACTGAAGCTTTCTTT. Its protein product is CASSLAAGSTVTEAFF.

This chain connects TRBV5-1 to TRBJ1-2; D gene unclear. Germline loops: CDR1 SGHRS, CDR2 YFSETQ. The CDR3 runs 14 residues. Trimming removed 3 bases from V and 2 bases from J, with 11 bases in between. CDR3 in amino acids: CASSSRTANYGYTF. CDR3 DNA sequence: TGCGCCAGCAGCTCAAGGACTGCGAACTATGGCTACACCTTC.

This chain uses TRBV7-9 with TRBJ1-2, with 8 bases aligning to TRBD1. CDR3 size: 14 residues. V was pared by 5 bases and J by 2 bases, with 4 bases of the junction left unmatched. The germline V gene encodes CDR1 SEHNR and CDR2 FQNEAQ (reference sequence). The CDR3 here is CASSRTGQNYGYTF. DNA for the CDR3: TGTGCCAGCAGCCGGACAGGGCAAAACTATGGCTACACCTTC.

As concerns this clone: Additional DNA sequences in this sample encode the identical CDR3. This CDR3 reads CASGLFLAGGTGELFF. CDR3 sequence (DNA): TGTGCTAGTGGTTTGTTCCTAGCGGGGGGCACCGGGGAGCTGTTTTTT. The J gene is TRBJ2-2, the V gene TRBV12-5, with 11 bases that match TRBD2. Germline CDR1 LGHNT, CDR2 FRNRAP. The CDR3 sequence is 16 residues long. V was clipped by 2 bases and J by 4 bases; unmatched bases: 3.

The CDR3 nucleotides read TGTGCCAGTAGTCCCCGACGGGAAAGAACCATATATTTT. This codes for CASSPRRERTIYF. The chain is built from TRBV19 and TRBJ1-3; D unresolved. Trimming cost V 5 bases and J 10 bases, with 15 bases left between them. The CDR3 consists of 13 residues. The germline V gene encodes CDR1 LNHDA and CDR2 SQIVND (reference sequence).

The chain couples TRBV2 to TRBJ1-2, with no clear D. Germline V gene data show CDR1 as SNHLY and CDR2 as FYNNEI. V lost 7 bases and J lost 0, with 9 bases in between. The CDR3 runs 13 residues. The CDR3 sequence: CASTYTSNYGYTF. The DNA of the CDR3 is TGTGCCAGCACTTATACTTCTAACTATGGCTACACCTTC.

The chain joins TRBV6-1 to TRBJ2-5; 12 bases fit TRBD2. CDR1 and CDR2 (germline): MNHNS, SASEGT. There are 15 residues in the CDR3. Trimming took 2 bases from V and 2 from J; bases not matched to a gene: 0. The CDR3 coding sequence is TGTGCCAGCAGTGAACTAGCGGGGGGGCAAGAGACCCAGTACTTC. Its protein is CASSELAGGQETQYF.

CDR3 sequence reads: CASSLYGSSGNTIYF. CDR3 DNA sequence: TGTGCCAGCAGCCTTTATGGGAGCTCTGGAAACACCATATATTTT. The chain recombines TRBV7-9 with TRBJ1-3; D remains unclear. This CDR3 contains 15 residues. The V gene lost 5 bases and the J gene lost 0 bases, with 11 bases spanning the gap. Germline CDR1 reads SEHNR; CDR2 reads FQNEAQ (reference sequence).

The chain links TRBV5-1 to TRBJ2-1; 13 nucleotides match TRBD2. This CDR3 is 14 amino acids long. Per germline, CDR1 SGHRS and CDR2 YFSETQ. Trimming removed 3 bases from V and 9 bases from J; junction bases left unmatched: 3. The CDR3 region has the DNA TGCGCCAGCAGCTGGACTAGCGGGGGTCTTGAGCAGTTCTTC. This gives the protein CASSWTSGGLEQFF.

In its sample, this clone was seen once. The same CDR3 also results from other DNA sequences found in this sample. V usage is TRBV5-6 and J usage is TRBJ1-2, with D perhaps matching TRBD1 (5 bases). The CDR3 length is 12 residues. Trimming took 3 bases from V and 4 from J, leaving 7 bases between them. CDR1 is SGHDT and CDR2 is YYEEEE in the germline V gene. Written as DNA, the CDR3 is TGTGCCAGCAGCTCGGGGGGCTATGGCTACACCTTC. Its translation: CASSSGGYGYTF.

This clone has only a few counts. The V gene is TRBV5-1, the J gene TRBJ1-1, with 8 bases that match TRBD1. The V gene's germline CDR1 is SGHRS and CDR2 YFSETQ. CDR3 size: 14 residues. Trimming at V came to 2 bases and at J to 4 bases, leaving 4 bases not matched to a gene. The CDR3 protein is CASSFDRGGTEAFF. CDR3 bases: TGCGCCAGCAGCTTCGACAGGGGTGGCACTGAAGCTTTCTTT.

This sequence joins TRBV2 and TRBJ1-2; TRBD1 matches 7 bases. V lost 6 bases to trimming and J lost 8 bases; unmatched junction nucleotides: 6. Germline V CDR1 and CDR2: SNHLY, FYNNEI. The CDR3 totals 12 residues. Here the CDR3 reads CASSRDRWGYTF. CDR3 coding DNA: TGTGCCAGCAGCAGGGACAGATGGGGCTACACCTTC.

The chain joins TRBV18 to TRBJ1-3, with D maybe TRBD1 (6 bases). Germline CDR1 is KGHSH and CDR2 is LQKENI. V was trimmed by 2 bases and J by 1 base, leaving 12 bases between them. CDR3 length: 16 residues. The CDR3 nucleotides read TGTGCCAGCTCACCAAGCACCAGGGGTTCTGGAAACACCATATATTTT. Translating it yields CASSPSTRGSGNTIYF. The variable domain in full, completed from reference TRBV18 and TRBJ1-3, reads NAGVMQNPRHLVRRRGQEARLRCSPMKGHSHVYWYRQLPEEGLKFMVYLQKENIIDESGMPKERFSAEFPKEGPSILRIQQVVRGDSAAYFCASSPSTRGSGNTIYFGEGSWLTVV.

This rearrangement joins TRBV5-6 to TRBJ1-1; D may be TRBD1 (6 bases). The germline V and J ends were trimmed by 3 bases and 4 bases, with 13 bases remaining between them. The V gene's germline CDR1 is SGHDT and CDR2 YYEEEE. The CDR3 length is 14 residues. The CDR3 DNA reads as TGTGCCAGCAGCTCACAGGGTATGGGCACTGAAGCTTTCTTT. Translation gives CASSSQGMGTEAFF. The whole variable domain, remainder taken from reference TRBV5-6 and TRBJ1-1, is DAGVTQSPTHLIKTRGQQVTLRCSPKSGHDTVSWYQQALGQGPQFIFQYYEEEERQRGNFPDRFSGHQFPNYSSELNVNALLLGDSALYLCASSSQGMGTEAFFGQGTRLTVV.

V is TRBV9 and J is TRBJ1-1, with D unresolved. This CDR3 contains 13 residues. Germline CDR1 SGDLS, CDR2 YYNGEE. The V end lost 1 base, the J end lost 1 base, and 5 bases lay between the germline ends. CDR3: CASSVSWNTEAFF. DNA for the CDR3: TGTGCCAGCAGCGTATCCTGGAACACTGAAGCTTTCTTT.

The chain carries TRBV6-5 and TRBJ1-5, with 7 bases lining up with TRBD1. V shed 6 bases and J 5 bases; nucleotides not matched to a gene: 10. This CDR3 has 15 amino acids. Germline CDR1 and CDR2: MNHEY and SVGAGI. CDR3 bases: TGTGCCAGCAGGCACAGGGGATCCGCCGATCAGCCCCAGCATTTT. This sequence encodes CASRHRGSADQPQHF.

V and J are TRBV18 and TRBJ1-1, with 8 nucleotides matching TRBD1. Trimming at V came to 0 bases and at J to 2 bases, leaving 2 bases not matched to a gene. Germline loops: CDR1 KGHSH, CDR2 LQKENI. The CDR3 contains 15 residues. The CDR3 DNA reads TGTGCCAGCTCACCACCCTCAGGGGGCAACACTGAAGCTTTCTTT. It yields the protein CASSPPSGGNTEAFF.